The present TCR beta chain was sequenced within a study of T-cell reconstitution after alpha-beta-depleted transplantation in children. Library preparation (for TCRbeta) was performed with unique molecular identifiers. MiXCR, applied by TCRdb to the PCR reads, yields one record per CDR3 protein. The table has 190,000 or so distinct CDR3 sequences, approximately 7% seen once. This CDR3 is built from 15 residues. The V gene lost 0 bases and the J gene lost 4 bases, with 13 bases spanning the gap. In germline, CDR1 is SGHTA, CDR2 FQGNSA. The sample in question was PBMCs from the stem cell graft donor, obtained from the stem cell graft. The chain couples TRBV7-2 to TRBJ2-7; D is unclear. The source of this sequence is a human donor who donated a stem cell graft to a child with Wiskott-Aldrich syndrome. The CDR3 protein is CASSLAPAKAYEQYF. CDR3 bases: TGTGCCAGCAGCTTAGCCCCCGCAAAGGCATACGAGCAGTACTTC.